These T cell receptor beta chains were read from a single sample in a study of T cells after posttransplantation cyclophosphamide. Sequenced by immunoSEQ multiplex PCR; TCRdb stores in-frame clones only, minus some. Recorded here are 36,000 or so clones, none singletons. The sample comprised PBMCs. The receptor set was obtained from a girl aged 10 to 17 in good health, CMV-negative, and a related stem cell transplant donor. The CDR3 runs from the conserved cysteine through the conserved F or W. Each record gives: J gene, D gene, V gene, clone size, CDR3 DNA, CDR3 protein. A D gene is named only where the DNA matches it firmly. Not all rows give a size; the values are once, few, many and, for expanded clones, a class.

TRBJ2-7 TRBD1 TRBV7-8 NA TGTGCCAGCAGCCCGAGAGGGGCTAACTCGGGACAGGGCTCCTACGAGCAGTACTTC CASSPRGANSGQGSYEQYF
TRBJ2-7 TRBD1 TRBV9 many TGTGCCAGCAGCGTAGCCCCCTCCGGGACAGACTACGAGCAGTACTTC CASSVAPSGTDYEQYF
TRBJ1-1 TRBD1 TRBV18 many TGTGCCAGCTGTTCGGCAGGGGGAACTGAAGCTTTCTTT CASCSAGGTEAFF
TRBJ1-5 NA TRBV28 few TGTGCCAGCAGTTTATTGATAGGCAATCAGCCCCAGCATTTT CASSLLIGNQPQHF
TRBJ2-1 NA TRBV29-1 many TGCAGCGTTGAAGCATTGGCGGGCCCCTCGGGCCATGAGCAGTTCTTC CSVEALAGPSGHEQFF
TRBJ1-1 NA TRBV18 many TGTGCCAGCTCGATAGCCTCAAGTGAAGCTTTCTTT CASSIASSEAFF
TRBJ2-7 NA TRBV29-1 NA TGCAGCGTTGATTCCCGGGAATCTTACGAGCAGTACTTC CSVDSRESYEQYF
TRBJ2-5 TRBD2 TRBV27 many TGTGCCAGCAGTCAGAGCGCGGGGGAGATGCAAGAGACCCAGTACTTC CASSQSAGEMQETQYF
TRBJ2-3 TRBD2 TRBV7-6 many TGTGCCAGCAGCTCCGTAGCGGGAGGACGTGCAGATACGCAGTATTTT CASSSVAGGRADTQYF
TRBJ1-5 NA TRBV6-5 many TGTGCCAGCAGTTCATGCTGCGCCCCCAATCAGCCCCAGCATTTT CASSSCCAPNQPQHF
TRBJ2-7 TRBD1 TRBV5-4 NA TGTGCCAGCAGCTTGGGGCCAGGGGGCGGGAACGAGCAGTACTTC CASSLGPGGGNEQYF
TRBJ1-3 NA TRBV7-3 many TGTGCCAGCAGCCCCGGGGAGAGCACCATATATTTT CASSPGESTIYF
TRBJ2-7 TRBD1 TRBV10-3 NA TGTGCCATCGGTCAGGGGGCCCGAATTCCTGAGCAGTACTTC CAIGQGARIPEQYF
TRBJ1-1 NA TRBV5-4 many TGTGCCAGCAGCTTGACAGGAAACACTGAAGCTTTCTTT CASSLTGNTEAFF
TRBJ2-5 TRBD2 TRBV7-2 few TGTGCCAGCAGCTTCCGCCGAGCGGGGGGCCTCCAAGAGACCCAGTACTTC CASSFRRAGGLQETQYF
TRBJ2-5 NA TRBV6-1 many TGTGCCAGCAGTGGGGAGATACAGGGATGGGAGACCCAGTACTTC CASSGEIQGWETQYF
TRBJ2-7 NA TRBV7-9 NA TGTGCCAGCAGCTTGTGCGCAGGGGCGAGGAGCTGCTACGAGCAGTACTTC CASSLCAGARSCYEQYF
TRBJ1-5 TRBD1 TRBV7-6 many TGTGCCAGCAGCACGGGACAGCTAAGCCAGCCCCAGCATTTT CASSTGQLSQPQHF
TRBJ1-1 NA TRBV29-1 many TGCAGCGTCCGCAGGGGTGGGGACACTGAAGCTTTCTTT CSVRRGGDTEAFF
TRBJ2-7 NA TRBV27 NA TGTGCCAGCAGCCTAGGCCCCTTGTACGAGCAGTACTTC CASSLGPLYEQYF
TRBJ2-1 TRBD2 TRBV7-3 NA TGTGCCAGCAGCTTAAGTCTAGCGGGGGGGCGCTCCTACAATGAGCAGTTCTTC CASSLSLAGGRSYNEQFF
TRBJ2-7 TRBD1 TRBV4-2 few TGTGCCAGCAGCCAGAGACAGGGGGCCGAGCAGTACTTC CASSQRQGAEQYF
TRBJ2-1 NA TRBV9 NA TGTGCCAGCAGCAAAACGGGAGAATACAATGAGCAGTTCTTC CASSKTGEYNEQFF
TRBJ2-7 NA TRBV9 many TGTGCCAGCAGCGCCCCAGGGCTCGAGCAGTACTTC CASSAPGLEQYF
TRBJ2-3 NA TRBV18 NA TGTGCCAGCGTCACCAGCAGGGTCGGAGATACGCAGTATTTT CASVTSRVGDTQYF
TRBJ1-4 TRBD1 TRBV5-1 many TGCGCCAGCAGCTTGGCCCCCGGGACAGGTGAAAAACTGTTTTTT CASSLAPGTGEKLFF
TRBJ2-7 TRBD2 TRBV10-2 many TGCGCCAGCAGGAAGAGCGGGGGGGCTTTCCACGAGCAGTACTTC CASRKSGGAFHEQYF
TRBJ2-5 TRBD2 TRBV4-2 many TGTGCCAGCAGCCAAGATGCTAGCGGGGGGGCTGAGACCCAGTACTTC CASSQDASGGAETQYF
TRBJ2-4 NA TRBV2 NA TGTGCCAGCAGTGTCGGGGGCATTCAGTACTTC CASSVGGIQYF
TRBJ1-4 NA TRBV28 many TGTGCCAGCAGTTTCGGTGCAACTAATGAAAAACTGTTTTTT CASSFGATNEKLFF
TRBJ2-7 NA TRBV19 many TGTGCCAGTAGTATGGGGACATACCCCTACGAGCAGTACTTC CASSMGTYPYEQYF
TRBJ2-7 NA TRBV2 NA TGTGCCAGCAGTGTCGAGCGCGAGCAGTACTTC CASSVEREQYF
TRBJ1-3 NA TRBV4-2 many TGTGCCAGCAGCCAAGAGGGGGCAGTTGGAAACACCATATATTTT CASSQEGAVGNTIYF